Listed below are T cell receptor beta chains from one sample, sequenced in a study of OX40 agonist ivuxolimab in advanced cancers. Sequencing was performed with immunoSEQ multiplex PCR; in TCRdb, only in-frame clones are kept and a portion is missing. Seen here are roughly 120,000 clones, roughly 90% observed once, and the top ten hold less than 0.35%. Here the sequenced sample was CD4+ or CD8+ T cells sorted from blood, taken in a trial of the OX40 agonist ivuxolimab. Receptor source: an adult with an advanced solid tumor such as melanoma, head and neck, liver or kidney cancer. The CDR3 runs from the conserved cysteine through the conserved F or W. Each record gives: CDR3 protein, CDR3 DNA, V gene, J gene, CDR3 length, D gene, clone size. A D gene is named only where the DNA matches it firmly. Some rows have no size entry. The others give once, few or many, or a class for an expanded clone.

cdr3_aa: CASSRPSPANNEQFF; cdr3_nt: TGTGCCAGCAGCCGTCCCTCTCCAGCTAACAATGAGCAGTTCTTC; v_call: TRBV7-2; j_call: TRBJ2-1; cdr3_length: 15; d_call: NA; clone_size: once
cdr3_aa: CASSLREPSNYEQYF; cdr3_nt: TGTGCCAGCAGCTTGCGGGAACCTAGCAACTACGAGCAGTACTTC; v_call: TRBV5-5; j_call: TRBJ2-7; cdr3_length: 15; d_call: NA; clone_size: NA
cdr3_aa: CASSDSNQPQHF; cdr3_nt: TGTGCCAGCAGCGATAGCAATCAGCCCCAGCATTTT; v_call: TRBV27; j_call: TRBJ1-5; cdr3_length: 12; d_call: NA; clone_size: NA
cdr3_aa: CSVEENRAQGAFF; cdr3_nt: TGCAGCGTTGAAGAGAACCGGGCCCAAGGAGCTTTCTTT; v_call: TRBV29-1; j_call: TRBJ1-1; cdr3_length: 13; d_call: NA; clone_size: NA
cdr3_aa: CASSLGTGLRGYTF; cdr3_nt: TGCGCCAGCAGCTTGGGGACAGGGCTGCGCGGCTACACCTTC; v_call: TRBV5-1; j_call: TRBJ1-2; cdr3_length: 14; d_call: TRBD1; clone_size: few
cdr3_aa: CASSYTGRDQPQHF; cdr3_nt: TGTGCCAGCAGTTACACTGGAAGGGATCAGCCCCAGCATTTT; v_call: TRBV6-5; j_call: TRBJ1-5; cdr3_length: 14; d_call: NA; clone_size: NA
cdr3_aa: CASSLGGTDTDTQYF; cdr3_nt: TGCGCCAGCAGCTTGGGGGGGACAGACACAGATACGCAGTATTTT; v_call: TRBV5-1; j_call: TRBJ2-3; cdr3_length: 15; d_call: TRBD1; clone_size: NA
cdr3_aa: CASRVWGSTAYSNQPQHF; cdr3_nt: TGTGCCAGCCGTGTATGGGGGTCGACAGCTTATAGCAATCAGCCCCAGCATTTT; v_call: TRBV6-1; j_call: TRBJ1-5; cdr3_length: 18; d_call: NA; clone_size: NA
cdr3_aa: CASSSNTDTQYF; cdr3_nt: TGCGCCAGCAGCTCAAACACAGATACGCAGTATTTT; v_call: TRBV5-1; j_call: TRBJ2-3; cdr3_length: 12; d_call: NA; clone_size: NA
cdr3_aa: CASSYTGDTTYEQYF; cdr3_nt: TGTGCCAGCAGTTACACCGGGGACACCACCTACGAGCAGTACTTC; v_call: TRBV6-6; j_call: TRBJ2-7; cdr3_length: 15; d_call: NA; clone_size: once
cdr3_aa: CASSLDRVDEQFF; cdr3_nt: TGTGCCAGCAGCTTAGACAGGGTCGATGAGCAGTTCTTC; v_call: TRBV7-2; j_call: TRBJ2-1; cdr3_length: 13; d_call: NA; clone_size: NA
cdr3_aa: CASSPAGSYNEQFF; cdr3_nt: TGTGCCAGCAGTCCGGCAGGTTCCTACAATGAGCAGTTCTTC; v_call: TRBV28; j_call: TRBJ2-1; cdr3_length: 14; d_call: NA; clone_size: NA
cdr3_aa: CASSSTDYGYTF; cdr3_nt: TGTGCCAGCAGCTCCACAGACTATGGCTACACCTTC; v_call: TRBV7-9; j_call: TRBJ1-2; cdr3_length: 12; d_call: NA; clone_size: NA
cdr3_aa: CASSFGRGLLTEAFF; cdr3_nt: TGCGCCAGCAGCTTCGGCAGGGGGCTTCTTACTGAAGCTTTCTTT; v_call: TRBV5-1; j_call: TRBJ1-1; cdr3_length: 15; d_call: TRBD1; clone_size: NA
cdr3_aa: CASNPTKGVEAFF; cdr3_nt: TGTGCCAGTAACCCGACGAAGGGGGTTGAAGCTTTCTTT; v_call: TRBV19; j_call: TRBJ1-1; cdr3_length: 13; d_call: NA; clone_size: NA